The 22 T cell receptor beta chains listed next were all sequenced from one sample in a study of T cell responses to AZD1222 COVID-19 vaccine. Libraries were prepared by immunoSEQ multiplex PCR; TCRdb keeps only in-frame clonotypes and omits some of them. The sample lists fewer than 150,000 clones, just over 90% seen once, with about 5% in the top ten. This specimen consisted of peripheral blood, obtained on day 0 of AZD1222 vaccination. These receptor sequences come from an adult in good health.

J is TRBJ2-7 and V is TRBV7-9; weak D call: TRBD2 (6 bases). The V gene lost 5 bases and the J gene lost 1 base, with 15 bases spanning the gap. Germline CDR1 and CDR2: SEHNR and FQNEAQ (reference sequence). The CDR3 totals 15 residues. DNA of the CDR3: TGTGCCAGCAGCCAACCGGGACTGCTATCCTACGAGCAGTACTTC. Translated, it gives CASSQPGLLSYEQYF.

CDR3 bases: TGTGCCTGGAGTCAGGGGTCGTACCAAGAGACCCAGTACTTC. Its protein product is CAWSQGSYQETQYF. The gene calls are TRBV30 and TRBJ2-5, with a weak D call TRBD1 (6 bases). Germline CDR1 is GTSNPN and CDR2 is SVGIG (reference sequence). The CDR3 extends over 14 amino acids. Between the trimmed V and J ends, which lost 2 bases and 0 bases, there was a span of 10 bases.

The CDR3 sequence is CAWSRQRNNEKLFF. DNA for the CDR3: TGTGCCTGGAGTAGACAGAGAAATAATGAAAAACTGTTTTTT. This chain uses TRBV30 with TRBJ1-4; maybe TRBD1 (5 bases). The CDR3 is 14 residues long. The V end lost 2 bases, the J end lost 4 bases, and 11 bases lay between the germline ends. The germline CDR1 and CDR2 sequences are GTSNPN and SVGIG (reference sequence).

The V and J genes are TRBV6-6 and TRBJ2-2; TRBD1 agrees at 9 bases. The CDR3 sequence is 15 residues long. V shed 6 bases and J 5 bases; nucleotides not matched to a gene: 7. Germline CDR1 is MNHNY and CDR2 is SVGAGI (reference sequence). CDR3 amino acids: CASRQDRGGTGELFF. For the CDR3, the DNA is TGTGCCAGCAGACAGGACAGGGGTGGAACCGGGGAGCTGTTTTTT.

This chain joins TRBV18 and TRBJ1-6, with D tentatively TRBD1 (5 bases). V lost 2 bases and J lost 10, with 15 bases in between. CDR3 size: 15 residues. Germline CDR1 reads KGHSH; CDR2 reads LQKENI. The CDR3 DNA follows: TGTGCCAGCTCACCAGGCGGCGCTGGGGGGTCACCCCTCCACTTT. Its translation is CASSPGGAGGSPLHF.

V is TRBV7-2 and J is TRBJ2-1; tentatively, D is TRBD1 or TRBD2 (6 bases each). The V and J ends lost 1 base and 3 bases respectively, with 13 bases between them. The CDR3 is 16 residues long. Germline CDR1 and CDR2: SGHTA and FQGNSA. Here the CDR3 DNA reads TGTGCCAGCAGCTTAGTAGGGGGGTGGGACTACAATGAGCAGTTCTTC. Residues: CASSLVGGWDYNEQFF.

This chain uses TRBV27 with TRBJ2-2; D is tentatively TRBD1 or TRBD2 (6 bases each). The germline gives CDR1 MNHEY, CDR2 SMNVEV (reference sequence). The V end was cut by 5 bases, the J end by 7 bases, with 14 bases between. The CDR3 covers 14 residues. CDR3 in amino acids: CASSRKGGNGELFF. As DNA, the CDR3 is TGTGCCAGCAGTCGAAAGGGGGGAAACGGGGAGCTGTTTTTT.

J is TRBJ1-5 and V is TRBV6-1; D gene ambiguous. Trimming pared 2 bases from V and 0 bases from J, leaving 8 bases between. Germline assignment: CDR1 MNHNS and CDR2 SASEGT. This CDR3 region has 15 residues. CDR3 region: CASSEIGNSNQPQHF. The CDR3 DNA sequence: TGTGCCAGCAGTGAAATAGGGAATAGCAATCAGCCCCAGCATTTT.

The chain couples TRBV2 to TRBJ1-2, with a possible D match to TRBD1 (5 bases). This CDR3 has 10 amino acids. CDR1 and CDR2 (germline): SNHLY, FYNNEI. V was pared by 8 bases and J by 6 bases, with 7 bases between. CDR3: CASPRDGYTF. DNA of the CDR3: TGTGCCAGCCCCAGGGATGGCTACACCTTC.

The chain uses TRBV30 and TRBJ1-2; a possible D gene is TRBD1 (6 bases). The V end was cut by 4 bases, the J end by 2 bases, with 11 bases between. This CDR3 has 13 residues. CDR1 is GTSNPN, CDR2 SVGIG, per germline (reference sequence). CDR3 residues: CAWTGQKNYGYTF. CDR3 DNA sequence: TGTGCCTGGACCGGACAGAAAAACTATGGCTACACCTTC.

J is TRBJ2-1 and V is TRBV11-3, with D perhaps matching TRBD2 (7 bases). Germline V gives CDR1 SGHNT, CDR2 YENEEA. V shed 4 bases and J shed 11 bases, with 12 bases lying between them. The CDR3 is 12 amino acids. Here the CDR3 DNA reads TGTGCCAGCAGCTCTGGGCGGGGGCAGCAGTTCTTC. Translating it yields CASSSGRGQQFF.

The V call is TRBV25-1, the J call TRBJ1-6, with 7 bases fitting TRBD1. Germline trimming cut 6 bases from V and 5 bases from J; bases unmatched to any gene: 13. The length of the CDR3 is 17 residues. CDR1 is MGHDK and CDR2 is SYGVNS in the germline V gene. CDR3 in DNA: TGTGCCAGCAGGGCAACAGGGGTAATATTGAATAATTCACCCCTCCACTTT. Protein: CASRATGVILNNSPLHF.

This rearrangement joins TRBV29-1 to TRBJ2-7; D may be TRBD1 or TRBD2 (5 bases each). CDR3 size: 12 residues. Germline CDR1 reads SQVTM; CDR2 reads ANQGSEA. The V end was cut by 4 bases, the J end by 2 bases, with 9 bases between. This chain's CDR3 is CSVAQGPYEQYF. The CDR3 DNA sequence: TGCAGCGTTGCCCAGGGACCCTACGAGCAGTACTTC.

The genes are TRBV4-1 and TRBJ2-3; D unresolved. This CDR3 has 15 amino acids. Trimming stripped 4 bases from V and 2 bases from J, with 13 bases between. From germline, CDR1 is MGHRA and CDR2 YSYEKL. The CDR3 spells CASSLRGDITDTQYF. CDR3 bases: TGCGCCAGCAGCCTACGAGGCGATATCACAGATACGCAGTATTTT.

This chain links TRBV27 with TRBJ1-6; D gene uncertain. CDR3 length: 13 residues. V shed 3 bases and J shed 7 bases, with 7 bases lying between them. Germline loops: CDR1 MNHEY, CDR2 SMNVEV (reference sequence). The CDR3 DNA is TGTGCCAGCAGTTTTCTGGCAAATTCACCCCTCCACTTT. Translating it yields CASSFLANSPLHF.

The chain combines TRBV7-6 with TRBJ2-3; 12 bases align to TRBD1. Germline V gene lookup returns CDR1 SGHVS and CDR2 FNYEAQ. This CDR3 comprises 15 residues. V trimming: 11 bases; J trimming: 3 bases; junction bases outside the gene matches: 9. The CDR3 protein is CASGGGQGATDTQYF. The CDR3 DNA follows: TGTGCCTCCGGAGGGGGACAGGGGGCAACAGATACGCAGTATTTT.

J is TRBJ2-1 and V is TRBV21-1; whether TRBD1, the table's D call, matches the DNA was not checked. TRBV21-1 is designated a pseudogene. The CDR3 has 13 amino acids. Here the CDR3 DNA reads TGTGCCAGGGACAGGGGTTCCTACAATGAGCAGTTCTTC. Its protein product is CARDRGSYNEQFF.

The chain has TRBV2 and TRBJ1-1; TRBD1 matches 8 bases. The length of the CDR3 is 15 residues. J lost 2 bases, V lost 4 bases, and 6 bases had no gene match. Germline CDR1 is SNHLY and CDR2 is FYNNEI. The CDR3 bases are TGTGCCAGCAGTGGACAGGGGTCCCTAAACACTGAAGCTTTCTTT. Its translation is CASSGQGSLNTEAFF.

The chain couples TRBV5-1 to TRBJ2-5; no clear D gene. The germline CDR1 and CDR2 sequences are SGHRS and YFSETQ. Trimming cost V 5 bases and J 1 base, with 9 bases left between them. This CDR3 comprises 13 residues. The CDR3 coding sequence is TGCGCCAGCAGTCATGACCTCCAAGAGACCCAGTACTTC. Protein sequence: CASSHDLQETQYF.

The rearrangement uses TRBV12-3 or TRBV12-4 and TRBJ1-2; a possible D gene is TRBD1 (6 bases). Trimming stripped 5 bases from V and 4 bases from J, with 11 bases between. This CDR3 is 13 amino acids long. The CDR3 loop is CASSPRDTYGYTF. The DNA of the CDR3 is TGTGCCAGCAGTCCCCGGGACACCTATGGCTACACCTTC.

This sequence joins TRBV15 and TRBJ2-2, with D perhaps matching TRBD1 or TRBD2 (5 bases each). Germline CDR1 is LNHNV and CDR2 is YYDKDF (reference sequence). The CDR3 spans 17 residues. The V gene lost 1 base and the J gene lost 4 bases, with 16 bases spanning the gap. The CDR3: CATSRASGPWATGELFF. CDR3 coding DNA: TGTGCCACCAGCAGAGCCTCGGGACCTTGGGCCACCGGGGAGCTGTTTTTT.

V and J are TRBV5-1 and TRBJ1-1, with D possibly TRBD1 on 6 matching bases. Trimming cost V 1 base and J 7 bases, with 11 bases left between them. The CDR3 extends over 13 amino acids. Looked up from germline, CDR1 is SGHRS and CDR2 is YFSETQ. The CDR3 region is CASSLRQGYEAFF. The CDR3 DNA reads TGCGCCAGCAGCTTGAGGCAGGGGTATGAAGCTTTCTTT.